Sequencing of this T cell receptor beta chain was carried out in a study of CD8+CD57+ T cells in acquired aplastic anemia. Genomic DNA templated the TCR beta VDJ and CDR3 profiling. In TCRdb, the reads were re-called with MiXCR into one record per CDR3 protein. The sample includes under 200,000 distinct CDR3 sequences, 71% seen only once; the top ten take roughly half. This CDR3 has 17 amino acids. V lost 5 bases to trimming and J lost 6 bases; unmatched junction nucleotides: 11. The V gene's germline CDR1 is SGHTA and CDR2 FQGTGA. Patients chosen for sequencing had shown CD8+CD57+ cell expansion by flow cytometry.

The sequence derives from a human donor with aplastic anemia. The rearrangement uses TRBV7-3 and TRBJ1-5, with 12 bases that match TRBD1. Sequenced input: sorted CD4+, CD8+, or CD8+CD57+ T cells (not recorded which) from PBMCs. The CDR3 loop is CASSPSRDRGRSQPQHF. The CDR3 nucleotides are TGTGCCAGCAGCCCTAGCCGGGACAGGGGGCGAAGTCAGCCCCAGCATTTT.